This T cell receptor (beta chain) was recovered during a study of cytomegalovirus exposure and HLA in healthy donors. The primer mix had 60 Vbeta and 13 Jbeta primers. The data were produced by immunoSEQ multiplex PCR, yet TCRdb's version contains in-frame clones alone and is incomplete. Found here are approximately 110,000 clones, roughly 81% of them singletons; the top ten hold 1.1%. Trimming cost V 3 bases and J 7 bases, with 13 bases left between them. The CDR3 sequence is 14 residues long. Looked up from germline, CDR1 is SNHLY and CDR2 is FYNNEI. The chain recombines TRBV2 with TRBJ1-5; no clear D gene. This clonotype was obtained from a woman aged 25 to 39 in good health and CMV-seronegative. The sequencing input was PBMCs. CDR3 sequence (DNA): TGTGCCAGCAGTGACCGGACTGGTGTACAGCCCCAGCATTTT. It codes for CASSDRTGVQPQHF. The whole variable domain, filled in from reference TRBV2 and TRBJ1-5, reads EPEVTQTPSHQVTQMGQEVILRCVPISNHLYFYWYRQILGQKVEFLVSFYNNEISEKSEIFDDQFSVERPDGSNFTLKIRSTKLEDSAMYFCASSDRTGVQPQHFGDGTRLSIL.